The clone carrying this T cell receptor (beta chain) was seen only once. This PCR relied on a set of 60 Vbeta primers and 13 Jbeta primers. TCRdb's copy holds only in-frame clones and misses some; the assay was immunoSEQ multiplex PCR. The sample lists fewer than 350,000 clones, around nine tenths occurring once. This record comes from a study of cytomegalovirus exposure and HLA in healthy donors. Deletions cut 4 bases from V and 11 bases from J, with 20 bases between. CDR3 length: 14 residues. CDR1 LGHNT and CDR2 FRNRAP come from the germline V gene. J is TRBJ1-1 and V is TRBV12-5, with D maybe TRBD1 (6 bases). The sequence was obtained from a woman aged 18-35 years in good health and CMV-seronegative. Material for sequencing was PBMCs. DNA for the CDR3: TGTGCTAGTGGTTCCCTCGACAGGACTCAATCGGCTTTCTTT. Translation: CASGSLDRTQSAFF.